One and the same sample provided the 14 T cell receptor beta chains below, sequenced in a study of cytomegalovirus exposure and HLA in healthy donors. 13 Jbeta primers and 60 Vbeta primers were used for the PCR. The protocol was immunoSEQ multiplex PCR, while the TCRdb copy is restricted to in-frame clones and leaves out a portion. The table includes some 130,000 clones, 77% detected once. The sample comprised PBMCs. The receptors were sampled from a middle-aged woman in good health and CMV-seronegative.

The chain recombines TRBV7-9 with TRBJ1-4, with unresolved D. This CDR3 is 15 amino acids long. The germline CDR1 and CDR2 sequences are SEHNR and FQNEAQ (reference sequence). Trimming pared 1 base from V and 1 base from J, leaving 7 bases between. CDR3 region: CASSLDKITNEKLFF. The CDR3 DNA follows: TGTGCCAGCAGCTTAGACAAAATAACTAATGAAAAACTGTTTTTT.

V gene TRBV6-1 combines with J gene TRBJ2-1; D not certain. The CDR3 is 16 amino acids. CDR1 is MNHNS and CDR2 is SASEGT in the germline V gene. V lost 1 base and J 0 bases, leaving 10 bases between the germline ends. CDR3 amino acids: CASSEGFASSYNEQFF. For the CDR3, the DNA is TGTGCCAGCAGTGAAGGATTTGCCAGCTCCTACAATGAGCAGTTCTTC.

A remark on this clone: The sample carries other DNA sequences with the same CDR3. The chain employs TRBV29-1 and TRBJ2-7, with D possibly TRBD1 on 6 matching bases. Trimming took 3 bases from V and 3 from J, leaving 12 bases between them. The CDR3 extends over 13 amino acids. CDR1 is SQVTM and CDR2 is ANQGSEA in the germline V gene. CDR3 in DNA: TGCAGCGTTGAGCTAGGGGACAACTACGAGCAGTACTTC. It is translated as CSVELGDNYEQYF.

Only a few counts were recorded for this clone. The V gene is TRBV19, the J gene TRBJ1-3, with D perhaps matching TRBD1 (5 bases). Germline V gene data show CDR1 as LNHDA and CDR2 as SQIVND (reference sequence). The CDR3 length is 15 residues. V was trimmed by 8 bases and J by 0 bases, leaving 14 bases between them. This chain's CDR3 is CASGDRPFSGNTIYF. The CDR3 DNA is TGTGCCAGTGGAGACAGACCCTTCTCTGGAAACACCATATATTTT.

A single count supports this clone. The CDR3, as DNA: TGTGCCAGCAGTCCTCATGGACAGGGGGGTACCTACGAGCAGTACTTC. The encoded protein is CASSPHGQGGTYEQYF. The J gene is TRBJ2-7, the V gene TRBV2; 10 nucleotides align to TRBD1. The CDR3 is made up of 16 amino acids. Losses at the gene ends were 5 bases for V and 2 bases for J; bases not matched to a gene: 9. The germline V gene encodes CDR1 SNHLY and CDR2 FYNNEI.

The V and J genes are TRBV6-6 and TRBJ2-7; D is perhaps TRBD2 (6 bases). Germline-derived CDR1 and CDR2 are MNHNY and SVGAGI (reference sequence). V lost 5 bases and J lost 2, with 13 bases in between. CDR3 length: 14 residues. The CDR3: CASSNPGTPYEQYF. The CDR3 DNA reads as TGTGCCAGCAGTAACCCCGGGACTCCCTACGAGCAGTACTTC.

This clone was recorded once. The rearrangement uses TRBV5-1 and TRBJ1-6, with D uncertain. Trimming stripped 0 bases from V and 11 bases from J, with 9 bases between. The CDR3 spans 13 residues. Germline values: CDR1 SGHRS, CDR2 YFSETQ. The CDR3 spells CASSLEQATPLHF. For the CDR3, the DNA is TGCGCCAGCAGCTTGGAGCAGGCGACACCCCTCCACTTT. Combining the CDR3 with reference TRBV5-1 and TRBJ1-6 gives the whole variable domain KAGVTQTPRYLIKTRGQQVTLSCSPISGHRSVSWYQQTPGQGLQFLFEYFSETQRNKGNFPGRFSGRQFSNSRSEMNVSTLELGDSALYLCASSLEQATPLHFGNGTRLTVT.

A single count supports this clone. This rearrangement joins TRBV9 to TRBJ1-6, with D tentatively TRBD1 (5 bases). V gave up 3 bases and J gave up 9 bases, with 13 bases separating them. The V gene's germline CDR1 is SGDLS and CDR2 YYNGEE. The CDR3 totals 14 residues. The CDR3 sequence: CASSGRGVGSPLHF. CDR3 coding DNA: TGTGCCAGCAGCGGGAGGGGTGTAGGTTCACCCCTCCACTTT.

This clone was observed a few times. The DNA for the CDR3 is TGTGCCAGCAGCGGGGGGACAGGATTGGGGAATTCACCCCTCCACTTT. Encoded protein: CASSGGTGLGNSPLHF. J is TRBJ1-6 and V is TRBV7-9, with TRBD1 matching over 8 bases. The CDR3 extends over 16 amino acids. Germline loops: CDR1 SEHNR, CDR2 FQNEAQ (reference sequence). With 5 bases clipped from V and 7 bases from J, the junction kept 10 bases outside the gene matches.

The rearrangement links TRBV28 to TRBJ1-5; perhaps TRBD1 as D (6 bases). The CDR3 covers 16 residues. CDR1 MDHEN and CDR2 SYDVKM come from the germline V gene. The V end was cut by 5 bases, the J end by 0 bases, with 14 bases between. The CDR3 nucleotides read TGTGCCAGCAGTCCTGGACAGATCTATAGCAATCAGCCCCAGCATTTT. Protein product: CASSPGQIYSNQPQHF. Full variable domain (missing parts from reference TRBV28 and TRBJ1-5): DVKVTQSSRYLVKRTGEKVFLECVQDMDHENMFWYRQDPGLGLRLIYFSYDVKMKEKGDIPEGYSVSREKKERFSLILESASTNQTSMYLCASSPGQIYSNQPQHFGDGTRLSIL.

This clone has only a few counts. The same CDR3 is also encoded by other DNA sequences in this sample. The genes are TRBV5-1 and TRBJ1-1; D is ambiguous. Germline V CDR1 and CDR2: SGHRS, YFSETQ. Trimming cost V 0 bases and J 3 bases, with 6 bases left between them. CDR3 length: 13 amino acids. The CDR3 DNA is TGCGCCAGCAGCTTGGCGGGAGACACTGAAGCTTTCTTT. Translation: CASSLAGDTEAFF.

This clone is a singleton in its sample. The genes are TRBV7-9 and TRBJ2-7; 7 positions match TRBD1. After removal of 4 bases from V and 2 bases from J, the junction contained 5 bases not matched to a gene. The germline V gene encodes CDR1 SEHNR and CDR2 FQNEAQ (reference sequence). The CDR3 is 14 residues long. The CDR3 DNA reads TGTGCCAGCAGCTCCAGGGGACAGACCTACGAGCAGTACTTC. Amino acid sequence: CASSSRGQTYEQYF.

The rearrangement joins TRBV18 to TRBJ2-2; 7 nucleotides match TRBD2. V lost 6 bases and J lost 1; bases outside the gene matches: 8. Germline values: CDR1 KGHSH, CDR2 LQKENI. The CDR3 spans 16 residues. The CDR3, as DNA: TGTGCCAGCTCGCCCCGGGAGGTGATGAACACCGGGGAGCTGTTTTTT. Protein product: CASSPREVMNTGELFF. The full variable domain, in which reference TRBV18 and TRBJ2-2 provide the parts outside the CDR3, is NAGVMQNPRHLVRRRGQEARLRCSPMKGHSHVYWYRQLPEEGLKFMVYLQKENIIDESGMPKERFSAEFPKEGPSILRIQQVVRGDSAAYFCASSPREVMNTGELFFGEGSRLTVL.

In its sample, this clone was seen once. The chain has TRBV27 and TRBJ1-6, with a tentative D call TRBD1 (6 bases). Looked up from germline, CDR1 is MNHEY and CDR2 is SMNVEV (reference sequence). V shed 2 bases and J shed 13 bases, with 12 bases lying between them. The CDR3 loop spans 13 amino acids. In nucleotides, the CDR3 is TGTGCCAGCAGTTTAGAACAGGGAGGGCCCCTCCACTTT. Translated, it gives CASSLEQGGPLHF.